This T cell receptor beta chain was obtained from a study of response to subunit inactivated influenza vaccine. Study observations and caveats: Each seasonal influenza vaccination recruits few new T cells, the authors suggested.

In its sample, this clonotype was seen once. Its matching antigen is unknown. MiXCR, run by TCRdb on the RT-PCR reads, gives a single entry per CDR3 protein. The table includes 630,000 or so distinct CDR3 sequences, 15% to 19% detected once. The CDR3 sequence is 13 residues long. V lost 3 bases to trimming and J lost 4 bases, with 9 bases between them. V gene TRBV12-3 or TRBV12-4 combines with J gene TRBJ2-5, with D unresolved. The sequence came from a man aged 45-60 years who received an inactivated influenza vaccine. This specimen consisted of PBMCs from blood, obtained roughly 13 days after vaccination. The CDR3 coding sequence is TGTGCCAGCAGTTTTTGGAATCTAGAGACCCAGTACTTC. Translation: CASSFWNLETQYF.